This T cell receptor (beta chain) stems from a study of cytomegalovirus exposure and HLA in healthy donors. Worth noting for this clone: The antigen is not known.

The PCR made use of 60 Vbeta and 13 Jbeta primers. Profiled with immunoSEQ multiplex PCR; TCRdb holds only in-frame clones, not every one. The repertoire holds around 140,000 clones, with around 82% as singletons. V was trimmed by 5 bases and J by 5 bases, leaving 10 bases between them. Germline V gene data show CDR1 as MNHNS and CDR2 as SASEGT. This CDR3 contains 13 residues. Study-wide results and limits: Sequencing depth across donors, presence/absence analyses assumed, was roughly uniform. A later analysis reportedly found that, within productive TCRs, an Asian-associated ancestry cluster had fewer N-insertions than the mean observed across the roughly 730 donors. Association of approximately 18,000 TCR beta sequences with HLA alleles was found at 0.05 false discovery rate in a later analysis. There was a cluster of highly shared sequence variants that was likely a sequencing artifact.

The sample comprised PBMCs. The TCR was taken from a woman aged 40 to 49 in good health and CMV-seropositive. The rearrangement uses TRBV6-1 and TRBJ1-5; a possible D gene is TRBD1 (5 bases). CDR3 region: CASSPDNDQPQHF. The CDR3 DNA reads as TGTGCCAGCAGTCCGGACAATGATCAGCCCCAGCATTTT.